The clone carrying this TCR beta chain was detected ten times or more. A read error may produce the germline difference seen at one junction end. The data stem from a study of early T cells in non-severe SARS-CoV-2 infection. CDR3 size: 13 residues. Germline assignment: CDR1 SSHAT and CDR2 FNYEAQ (reference sequence). TCRdb processed the 5' RACE reads anew with MiXCR; each CDR3 protein has one entry. The sample has 95,000 to 100,000 distinct CDR3 sequences, less than 15% seen once; the top ten hold 2% to 2.5%. This clonotype originated in an adult who was a healthcare worker with PCR-confirmed SARS-CoV-2 infection or an uninfected control (not recorded which). The rearrangement links TRBV7-7 to TRBJ2-1; 7 bases agree with TRBD2. The sample was whole blood. The CDR3 DNA is TGTGCTAGCAGCCAGACTAGCCTAGGTGAGCAGTTCTTC. Protein product: CASSQTSLGEQFF. The complete variable domain, with remaining parts taken from reference TRBV7-7 and TRBJ2-1, reads GAGVSQSPRYKVTKRGQDVTLRCDPISSHATLYWYQQALGQGPEFLTYFNYEAQPDKSGLPSDRFSAERPEGSISTLTIQRTEQRDSAMYRCASSQTSLGEQFFGPGTRLTVL.